These 8 T cell receptor beta chains came from one sample sequenced in a study of post-analysis software for immune sequencing data. Each TCR beta cDNA library carried unique molecular identifiers. MiXCR, run by TCRdb on the PCR reads, gives a single entry per CDR3 protein. The sample shows 750,000 to 950,000 distinct CDR3 sequences, around 50% of them seen only once. Antigens of these TCRs are unknown. Overall study results and limits: Among about 5 TRBV segments more frequent in patients than controls were TRBV5-6, TRBV5-1 and TRBV20-1.

The sample comprised blood. Receptor source: a girl aged 5-17 years with multiple sclerosis.

The sample holds a few counts of this clonotype. This chain connects TRBV6-5 to TRBJ2-7; possibly TRBD1 or TRBD2 for D (6 bases each). There are 12 residues in the CDR3. Trimming took 11 bases from V and 2 from J, leaving 13 bases between them. In germline, CDR1 is MNHEY, CDR2 SVGAGI. CDR3 coding DNA: TGTGCCGGCGGGACACATACCTACGAGCAGTACTTC. Translated, it gives CAGGTHTYEQYF.

The chain recombines TRBV12-3 or TRBV12-4 with TRBJ1-5, with TRBD1 as a possible D gene (6 bases). Trimming left V 4 bases short and J 3 bases short, with 16 bases between. CDR3 length: 16 residues. The CDR3 region has the DNA TGTGCCAGCAGTTCCACAGCCAGGGGCGTCAATCAGCCCCAGCATTTT. Residues: CASSSTARGVNQPQHF.

CDR3 sequence (DNA): TGTGCCAGCAGTGTTGAGGGGAGAAGGACTGAAGCTTTCTTT. Its protein is CASSVEGRRTEAFF. The gene calls are TRBV6-4 and TRBJ1-1; tentative D call: TRBD1 (5 bases). Between the trimmed V and J ends, which lost 4 bases and 5 bases, there was a span of 14 bases. Looked up from germline, CDR1 is MRHNA and CDR2 is SNTAGT. This CDR3 spans 14 amino acids.

This chain joins TRBV29-1 and TRBJ2-5, with no clear D. The V gene's germline CDR1 is SQVTM and CDR2 ANQGSEA. Trimming took off 4 bases at V and 4 bases at J, with 13 bases between the two ends. This CDR3 comprises 13 residues. The CDR3 is CSVATLQAETQYF. CDR3 coding DNA: TGCAGCGTTGCGACCCTCCAGGCAGAGACCCAGTACTTC.

The rearrangement uses TRBV5-1 and TRBJ1-4; maybe TRBD1 (5 bases). CDR1 and CDR2 (germline): SGHRS, YFSETQ. There are 14 residues in the CDR3. V was shortened by 6 bases and J by 6 bases, with 15 bases between the two germline ends. CDR3 nucleotides: TGCGCCAGCACCGAGGGGCCACTGGATGAAAAACTGTTTTTT. It translates to CASTEGPLDEKLFF.

The chain carries TRBV29-1 and TRBJ2-5; either TRBD1 or TRBD2 may supply D (6 bases each). The germline V and J ends were trimmed by 4 bases and 3 bases, with 18 bases remaining between them. The CDR3 consists of 15 residues. Germline V gene lookup returns CDR1 SQVTM and CDR2 ANQGSEA. CDR3 region: CSVGSWGAVEETQYF. The CDR3 bases are TGCAGCGTTGGGAGCTGGGGGGCAGTTGAAGAGACCCAGTACTTC.

The V call is TRBV12-3 or TRBV12-4, the J call TRBJ1-2; D gene unclear. The V and J ends lost 7 bases and 8 bases respectively, with 17 bases between them. This CDR3 has 13 residues. The CDR3 DNA sequence: TGTGCCAGCACCCAAGAGCCTCACTTGGGCTACACCTTC. Protein: CASTQEPHLGYTF.

The chain employs TRBV12-3 or TRBV12-4 and TRBJ2-5; D tentatively fits TRBD1 or TRBD2 (5 bases each). The V end lost 6 bases, the J end lost 10 bases, and 15 bases lay between the germline ends. The CDR3 length is 12 residues. CDR3 in amino acids: CASSSGRGDQYF. In DNA, the CDR3 is TGTGCCAGCAGCTCTGGACGAGGGGACCAGTACTTC.